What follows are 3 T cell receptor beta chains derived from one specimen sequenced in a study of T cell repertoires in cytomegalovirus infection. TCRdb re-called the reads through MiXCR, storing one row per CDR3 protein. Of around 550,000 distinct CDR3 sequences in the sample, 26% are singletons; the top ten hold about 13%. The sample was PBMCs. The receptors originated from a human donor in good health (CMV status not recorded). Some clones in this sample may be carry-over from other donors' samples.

The CDR3 region is CASSRSPGGYSYEQYF. The CDR3 DNA is TGTGCCAGCAGTCGATCCCCAGGGGGCTATTCCTACGAGCAGTACTTC. The chain couples TRBV6-5 to TRBJ2-7, with 8 bases that match TRBD1. CDR3 length: 16 amino acids. In germline, CDR1 is MNHEY, CDR2 SVGAGI. The V and J ends lost 5 bases and 1 base, in that order; junction bases with no gene match: 10.

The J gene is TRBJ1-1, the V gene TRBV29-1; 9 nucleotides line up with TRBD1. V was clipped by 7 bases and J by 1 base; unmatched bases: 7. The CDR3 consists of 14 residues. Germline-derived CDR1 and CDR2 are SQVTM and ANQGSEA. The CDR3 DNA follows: TGCAGCGCCGGACAGGGGACGGGGAACACTGAAGCTTTCTTT. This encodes CSAGQGTGNTEAFF.

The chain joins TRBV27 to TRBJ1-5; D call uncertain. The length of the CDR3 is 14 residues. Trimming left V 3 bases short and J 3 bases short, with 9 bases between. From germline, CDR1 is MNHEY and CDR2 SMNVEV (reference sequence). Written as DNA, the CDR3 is TGTGCCAGCAGTTTCCGAGCAATCAATCAGCCCCAGCATTTT. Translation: CASSFRAINQPQHF.